Presented here are 22 T cell receptor beta chains from one specimen sequenced in a study of blood T cell repertoires in COVID-19 (dated by TCRdb to the early 2020s). Receptors were amplified or captured by the immunoSEQ multiplex PCR assay. TCRdb's version of the immuneACCESS table is confined to in-frame rearrangements and falls short of the full clone set. An unresolved V gene accounts for under half of the shortfall where checked; the remainder is of unknown origin. For this sample the table gives roughly 170,000 clones, of which around two thirds were detected only once. The top ten constitute around 2.9% of the sample. Sequencing used peripheral blood. Receptors were obtained from a woman aged 80 or over with acute or convalescent COVID-19.

The DNA for the CDR3 is TGTGCCAGTAGGTTGACAGGGTTCGATGAAAAACTGTTTTTT. This codes for CASRLTGFDEKLFF. The chain employs TRBV19 and TRBJ1-4; 7 bases map to TRBD1. CDR1 LNHDA and CDR2 SQIVND come from the germline V gene (reference sequence). After removal of 6 bases from V and 6 bases from J, the junction contained 7 bases not matched to a gene. This CDR3 is built from 14 residues.

The chain combines TRBV9 with TRBJ1-2; TRBD1 matches at 8 bases. CDR1 SGDLS and CDR2 YYNGEE come from the germline V gene. The junction had 2 bases not matched to a gene; V was cut back by 0 bases and J by 1 base. This CDR3 is 15 amino acids long. DNA of the CDR3: TGTGCCAGCAGCGTAGTACAGGGGGTTAACTATGGCTACACCTTC. This codes for CASSVVQGVNYGYTF.

CDR3: CASSLGGESQPQHF. For the CDR3, the DNA is TGTGCCAGCAGTTTAGGGGGCGAGTCTCAGCCCCAGCATTTT. The V call is TRBV6-6, the J call TRBJ1-5; 7 positions agree with TRBD1. This CDR3 contains 14 residues. V lost 4 bases, J lost 6 bases, and 6 bases stayed unmatched. Germline V lookup: CDR1 MNHNY, CDR2 SVGAGI (reference sequence).

This chain uses TRBV5-1 with TRBJ1-4; D not resolved. The germline V and J ends were trimmed by 3 bases and 5 bases, with 17 bases remaining between them. CDR3 length: 16 residues. Germline values: CDR1 SGHRS, CDR2 YFSETQ. CDR3 DNA: TGCGCCAGCAGCTCCGGACTAGACGGCTACAATGAAAAACTGTTTTTT. It yields the protein CASSSGLDGYNEKLFF.

The genes are TRBV30 and TRBJ1-5, with 10 nucleotides matching TRBD1. The ends lost 1 base at V and 4 bases at J; junction bases unmatched: 1. Per the germline V gene, CDR1 is GTSNPN and CDR2 is SVGIG (reference sequence). The CDR3 spans 14 residues. The CDR3 coding sequence is TGTGCCTGGAGTGGACAGGGGGCGAATCAGCCCCAGCATTTT. Translated, it gives CAWSGQGANQPQHF.

The rearrangement uses TRBV19 and TRBJ1-1; D not resolved. Between the trimmed V and J ends, which lost 3 bases and 3 bases, there was a span of 8 bases. This CDR3 contains 13 residues. Germline V gene sequence: CDR1 LNHDA, CDR2 SQIVND (reference sequence). Here the CDR3 DNA reads TGTGCCAGTAGTATGAGAGAGGACACTGAAGCTTTCTTT. As protein: CASSMREDTEAFF.

This chain links TRBV2 with TRBJ2-1, with 11 nucleotides matching TRBD2. Germline CDR1 is SNHLY and CDR2 is FYNNEI. The V gene end was trimmed by 6 bases and the J gene end by 4 bases; junction bases not matched to a gene: 5. This CDR3 spans 15 amino acids. The CDR3 protein is CASRLAGVSYNEQFF. The CDR3 nucleotides read TGTGCCAGCAGACTAGCGGGAGTATCTTACAATGAGCAGTTCTTC.

This rearrangement joins TRBV12-5 to TRBJ2-1; TRBD2 aligns across 10 bases. The CDR3 extends over 15 amino acids. Unmatched junction bases numbered 6, after V lost 1 base and J lost 9 bases. CDR1 is LGHNT and CDR2 is FRNRAP in the germline V gene. CDR3 bases: TGTGCTAGTGGTTTGGGACTAGCGGGTTCTCTTGAGCAGTTCTTC. This encodes CASGLGLAGSLEQFF.

V gene TRBV7-2 combines with J gene TRBJ2-2; the match to TRBD2 covers 7 bases. The CDR3 spans 15 residues. V shed 5 bases and J 1 base; nucleotides not matched to a gene: 4. Germline CDR1 is SGHTA and CDR2 is FQGNSA. CDR3 DNA: TGTGCCAGCAGCCAAGGACTAGTGAACACCGGGGAGCTGTTTTTT. It specifies CASSQGLVNTGELFF.

The chain uses TRBV27 and TRBJ2-7, with 11 bases identical to TRBD2. The CDR3 has 17 residues. CDR1 MNHEY and CDR2 SMNVEV come from the germline V gene (reference sequence). V was pared by 6 bases and J by 2 bases, with 12 bases of the junction left unmatched. The CDR3 nucleotides read TGTGCCAGCAGCCTACTAGCGGGAGAGCAGAGACCCTACGAGCAGTACTTC. This gives the protein CASSLLAGEQRPYEQYF.

The rearrangement links TRBV9 to TRBJ2-3, with 12 bases aligning to TRBD2. There are 17 residues in the CDR3. The J segment lost 0 bases and the V segment lost 6 bases, leaving 8 bases of the junction unmatched. Germline V CDR1 and CDR2: SGDLS, YYNGEE. The CDR3 nucleotides are TGTGCCAGCACCTCAGGACTAGCGGGACACAGCACAGATACGCAGTATTTT. It specifies CASTSGLAGHSTDTQYF.

The V call is TRBV5-4, the J call TRBJ2-5; D remains ambiguous. This CDR3 region has 13 residues. Germline V gene sequence: CDR1 SGHNT, CDR2 YYREEE (reference sequence). Deletions cut 2 bases from V and 1 base from J, with 6 bases between. The CDR3 region is CASSFNSQETQYF. As DNA, the CDR3 is TGTGCCAGCAGCTTTAACAGCCAAGAGACCCAGTACTTC.

This clone was picked up one time. The chain recombines TRBV4-3 with TRBJ2-3; possibly TRBD2 for D (5 bases). V dropped 0 bases and J dropped 4 bases, with 17 bases sitting between them. The CDR3 consists of 17 residues. Germline V lookup: CDR1 LGHNA, CDR2 YSLEER. CDR3 sequence: CASSQDRSLAFPDTQYF. Written as DNA, the CDR3 is TGCGCCAGCAGCCAAGATCGTAGTCTAGCATTTCCAGATACGCAGTATTTT.

V and J are TRBV10-2 and TRBJ2-7; D may be TRBD1 (5 bases). The germline V gene encodes CDR1 WSHSY and CDR2 SAAADI. The CDR3 totals 14 residues. V gave up 6 bases and J gave up 2 bases, with 14 bases separating them. The CDR3 loop reads CASSATTETYEQYF. DNA for the CDR3: TGCGCCAGCAGCGCCACGACAGAGACCTACGAGCAGTACTTC.

The chain carries TRBV19 and TRBJ1-2, with D unclear. Germline-derived CDR1 and CDR2 are LNHDA and SQIVND (reference sequence). This CDR3 is built from 15 residues. Between the trimmed V and J ends, which lost 6 bases and 7 bases, there was a span of 21 bases. In DNA form, the CDR3 reads TGTGCCAGTAGGCAGGTGCTTTTTGGTTCCGGTGGCTACACCTTC. Translated, it gives CASRQVLFGSGGYTF. Using reference TRBV19 and TRBJ1-2 for the parts outside the CDR3, the full variable domain is DGGITQSPKYLFRKEGQNVTLSCEQNLNHDAMYWYRQDPGQGLRLIYYSQIVNDFQKGDIAEGYSVSREKKESFPLTVTSAQKNPTAFYLCASRQVLFGSGGYTFGSGTRLTVV.

This chain joins TRBV6-5 and TRBJ1-4; TRBD1 agrees at 10 bases. This CDR3 has 15 residues. Trimming cost V 2 bases and J 5 bases; bases outside gene matches: 2. Germline values: CDR1 MNHEY, CDR2 SVGAGI. The CDR3 protein is CASSYPDRGNEKLFF. CDR3 DNA sequence: TGTGCCAGCAGTTACCCGGACAGGGGGAATGAAAAACTGTTTTTT.

This clone was seen only once. V gene TRBV18 combines with J gene TRBJ1-1; D gene uncertain. Trimming shortened V by 3 bases and J by 10 bases, and 9 bases separated the two germline ends. Germline loops: CDR1 KGHSH, CDR2 LQKENI. The CDR3 contains 11 residues. CDR3 coding DNA: TGTGCCAGCTCACCCGAGGAGGGAGCTTTCTTT. Its translation is CASSPEEGAFF.

The CDR3 nucleotides read TGCGCCAGCAGCTTGACGGCGACTTCGGGAGGTGTTGGAGAGACCCAGTACTTC. Amino acids: CASSLTATSGGVGETQYF. The chain links TRBV5-1 to TRBJ2-5, with TRBD2 matching over 7 bases. The V and J ends lost 1 base and 4 bases, in that order; junction bases with no gene match: 16. The CDR3 spans 18 residues. From germline, CDR1 is SGHRS and CDR2 YFSETQ.

The genes are TRBV5-1 and TRBJ2-2; no definite D call. The CDR3 is 14 amino acids. Trimming removed 0 bases from V and 3 bases from J, with 6 bases in between. Germline V CDR1 and CDR2: SGHRS, YFSETQ. The CDR3 bases are TGCGCCAGCAGCTTGGACGGTGACACCGGGGAGCTGTTTTTT. Its translation is CASSLDGDTGELFF. Combining the CDR3 with reference TRBV5-1 and TRBJ2-2 gives the whole variable domain KAGVTQTPRYLIKTRGQQVTLSCSPISGHRSVSWYQQTPGQGLQFLFEYFSETQRNKGNFPGRFSGRQFSNSRSEMNVSTLELGDSALYLCASSLDGDTGELFFGEGSRLTVL.

The V gene is TRBV27, the J gene TRBJ2-1; no definite D call. Germline V gene sequence: CDR1 MNHEY, CDR2 SMNVEV (reference sequence). The V and J ends lost 6 bases and 11 bases respectively, with 14 bases between them. This CDR3 region has 12 residues. CDR3 coding DNA: TGTGCCAGCAGCCTCAACTATAATCAGCAGTTCTTC. Residues: CASSLNYNQQFF.

V and J are TRBV7-9 and TRBJ2-7; tentative D call: TRBD2 (5 bases). Germline-derived CDR1 and CDR2 are SEHNR and FQNEAQ (reference sequence). The CDR3 length is 12 residues. The V gene lost 7 bases and the J gene lost 3 bases, with 10 bases spanning the gap. The CDR3 nucleotides are TGTGCCAGCACCGCCGAGGGCTACGAGCAGTACTTC. It translates to CASTAEGYEQYF.

This clone has a single count. The rearrangement uses TRBV5-1 and TRBJ2-7, with 9 positions matching TRBD1. The CDR3 is 14 residues long. Germline lookup yields CDR1 SGHRS and CDR2 YFSETQ. The ends lost 2 bases at V and 4 bases at J; junction bases unmatched: 4. Here the CDR3 DNA reads TGCGCCAGCAGCTTTACGGGACAGGGTTACGAGCAGTACTTC. It encodes CASSFTGQGYEQYF. Drawing the rest from reference TRBV5-1 and TRBJ2-7, the complete variable domain is KAGVTQTPRYLIKTRGQQVTLSCSPISGHRSVSWYQQTPGQGLQFLFEYFSETQRNKGNFPGRFSGRQFSNSRSEMNVSTLELGDSALYLCASSFTGQGYEQYFGPGTRLTVT.